This T cell receptor (beta chain) was sequenced in a study of control samples from healthy donors and cancer patients. The germline V gene encodes CDR1 SGHTA and CDR2 FQGNSA. CDR3 size: 15 residues. The germline V and J ends were trimmed by 5 bases and 4 bases, with 15 bases remaining between them. Assay: immunoSEQ multiplex PCR; the TCRdb copy retains only in-frame clones and omits some. The data hold about 170,000 clones, with roughly 91% observed a single time. Sequenced: blood. This chain links TRBV7-2 with TRBJ1-5; D perhaps matches TRBD1 (5 bases). The clonotype comes from a woman aged 25-40 years in good health. The chain's CDR3 is CASSTNGQLNQPQHF. The CDR3 DNA follows: TGTGCCAGCAGCACCAATGGACAATTGAATCAGCCCCAGCATTTT.